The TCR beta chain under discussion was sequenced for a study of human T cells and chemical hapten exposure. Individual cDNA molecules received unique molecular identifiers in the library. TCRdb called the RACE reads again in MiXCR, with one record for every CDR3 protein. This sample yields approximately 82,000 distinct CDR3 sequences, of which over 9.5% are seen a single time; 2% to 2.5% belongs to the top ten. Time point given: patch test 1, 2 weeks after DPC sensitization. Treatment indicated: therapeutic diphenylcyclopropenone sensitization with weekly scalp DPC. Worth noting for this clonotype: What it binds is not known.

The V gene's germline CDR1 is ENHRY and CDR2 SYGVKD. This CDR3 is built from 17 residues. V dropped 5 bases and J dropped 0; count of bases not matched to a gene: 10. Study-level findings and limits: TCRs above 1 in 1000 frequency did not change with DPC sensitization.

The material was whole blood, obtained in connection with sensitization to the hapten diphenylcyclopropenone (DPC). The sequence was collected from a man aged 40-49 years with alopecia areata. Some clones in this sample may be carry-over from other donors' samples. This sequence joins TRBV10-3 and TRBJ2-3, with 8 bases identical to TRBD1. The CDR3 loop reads CAISNPDRGVSTDTQYF. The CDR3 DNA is TGTGCCATCAGTAATCCCGACAGGGGAGTCAGCACAGATACGCAGTATTTT.